These T cell receptor beta chains were read from a single sample in a study of Ad26.COV2.S vaccination and SARS-CoV-2 variants. Clones were read by immunoSEQ multiplex PCR, and TCRdb kept only the in-frame ones, dropping some. Of more than 150,000 clones listed, roughly nine tenths are singletons. Here the sequenced sample was peripheral blood, taken after recovery from COVID-19. These TCRs come from a human donor who had recovered from COVID-19. Both conserved end residues are part of each CDR3. The D gene is left open where the match is weak. Only part of the rows carry a size: once, few, many, or a class if the clone is expanded.

j_call d_call v_call clone_size cdr3_aa cdr3_nt
TRBJ1-1 - TRBV7-2 once CASSFGRRNTEAFF TGTGCCAGCAGCTTCGGAAGACGGAACACTGAAGCTTTCTTT
TRBJ1-1 - TRBV12-3/TRBV12-4 - CASSLNEGTEAFF TGTGCCAGCAGCCTGAATGAGGGGACTGAAGCTTTCTTT
TRBJ2-7 - TRBV30 - CAGLLQGFEQYF TGTGCCGGCTTACTACAGGGTTTCGAGCAGTACTTC
TRBJ2-4 TRBD1 TRBV19 - CASSIEQGARNIQYF TGTGCCAGTAGTATAGAGCAGGGGGCAAGAAACATTCAGTACTTC
TRBJ1-1 - TRBV5-1 - CASSLDPGSSTEAFF TGCGCCAGCAGCTTGGACCCGGGGTCGAGTACTGAAGCTTTCTTT
TRBJ1-1 - TRBV10-3 - CAISELPPGHPNTEAFF TGTGCCATCAGTGAGTTGCCACCGGGACACCCGAACACTGAAGCTTTCTTT
TRBJ1-3 - TRBV18 - CASSPRGESGDTIYF TGTGCCAGCTCACCACGGGGGGAGTCCGGAGACACCATATATTTT
TRBJ1-1 - TRBV9 many CASSVAEGLTEAFF TGTGCCAGCAGCGTAGCTGAGGGTTTAACTGAAGCTTTCTTT
TRBJ2-3 - TRBV18 - CASSPPAGRVTDTQYF TGTGCCAGCTCACCACCGGCAGGGCGAGTTACAGATACGCAGTATTTT
TRBJ1-5 - TRBV18 - CASSPKQGNQPQHF TGTGCCAGCTCACCTAAGCAGGGGAATCAGCCCCAGCATTTT
TRBJ1-5 TRBD1 TRBV28 - CASSLPERDRGQPQHF TGTGCCAGCAGTTTGCCCGAACGCGACAGGGGCCAGCCCCAGCATTTT
TRBJ1-1 TRBD1 TRBV19 - CASSILRDSYTEAFF TGTGCCAGTAGTATACTCCGGGACAGTTACACTGAAGCTTTCTTT
TRBJ1-2 TRBD1 TRBV9 - CASSPSHDRGQDSGYTF TGTGCCAGCAGTCCTTCACATGACAGGGGGCAAGACAGTGGCTACACCTTC
TRBJ2-7 TRBD2 TRBV20-1 - CSASAPGLAYSYEQYF TGCAGTGCTAGTGCCCCGGGACTAGCGTACTCCTACGAGCAGTACTTC
TRBJ1-5 - TRBV4-1 - CASSLGGLGQPQHF TGCGCCAGCAGCCTAGGGGGGTTAGGACAGCCCCAGCATTTT
TRBJ1-5 TRBD1 TRBV29-1 - CSAMDRENNQPQHF TGCAGCGCCATGGACAGGGAAAACAATCAGCCCCAGCATTTT
TRBJ2-7 - TRBV11-2 - CASSLGSYEQYF TGTGCCAGCAGCTTGGGATCCTACGAGCAGTACTTC
TRBJ2-7 TRBD2 TRBV5-1 - CASSLPAGGGHEQYF TGCGCCAGCAGCCTCCCAGCGGGAGGGGGCCACGAGCAGTACTTC
TRBJ1-1 - TRBV5-1 - CASSLVAGNTEAFF TGCGCCAGCAGCTTGGTGGCGGGGAACACTGAAGCTTTCTTT
TRBJ1-5 - TRBV7-6 few CASSLEANQPQHF TGTGCCAGCAGCTTAGAAGCCAATCAGCCCCAGCATTTT
TRBJ1-1 - TRBV4-1 - CASSQDKNTEAFF TGCGCCAGCAGCCAAGATAAGAACACTGAAGCTTTCTTT
TRBJ1-5 - TRBV27 - CASSLSSVGNQPQHF TGTGCCAGCAGTTTATCATCGGTGGGCAATCAGCCCCAGCATTTT
TRBJ2-1 TRBD2 TRBV3-1/TRBV3-2 - CASSQQRGQGSGVPYNEQFF TGTGCCAGCAGCCAACAGCGGGGCCAGGGTAGCGGGGTCCCCTACAATGAGCAGTTCTTC
TRBJ2-2 TRBD2 TRBV2 - CASSWAGLGTGELFF TGTGCCAGCAGTTGGGCAGGACTAGGAACCGGGGAGCTGTTTTTT
TRBJ2-7 - TRBV2 - CASSPQGYSYEQYF TGTGCCAGCAGTCCCCAGGGATACTCCTACGAGCAGTACTTC
TRBJ2-2 - TRBV27 - CASSLMGTGELFF TGTGCCAGCAGTTTAATGGGAACCGGGGAGCTGTTTTTT
TRBJ1-2 - TRBV7-2 - CASSLNPPTVNGYTF TGTGCCAGCAGCTTAAATCCCCCTACCGTGAATGGCTACACCTTC
TRBJ2-1 - TRBV12-3/TRBV12-4 few CASLGANNEQFF TGTGCCAGCCTGGGGGCCAACAATGAGCAGTTCTTC
TRBJ2-1 - TRBV19 - CASSMGYEQFF TGTGCCAGTAGTATGGGGTATGAGCAGTTCTTC
TRBJ2-5 TRBD2 TRBV4-1 - CASSQDRLAGQETQYF TGCGCCAGCAGCCAAGACCGGCTAGCGGGACAAGAGACCCAGTACTTC
TRBJ2-1 TRBD2 TRBV9 - CASSVGTRVYNEQFF TGTGCCAGCAGCGTAGGGACTAGGGTGTATAATGAGCAGTTCTTC
TRBJ2-5 - TRBV5-1 - CASSITSLQETQYF TGCGCCAGCAGCATAACAAGCCTCCAAGAGACCCAGTACTTC
TRBJ1-1 - TRBV11-3 - CASSFSGRTEAFF TGTGCCAGCAGCTTCTCGGGGCGCACTGAAGCTTTCTTT
TRBJ2-1 - TRBV7-9 - CASSLLPAAGRNEQFF TGTGCCAGCAGCCTCCTACCCGCCGCCGGGCGGAATGAGCAGTTCTTC
TRBJ2-7 - TRBV12-3/TRBV12-4 - CASSPNTYEQYF TGTGCCAGCAGTCCGAATACTTACGAGCAGTACTTC
TRBJ2-5 - TRBV20-1 - CSSSRETQYF TGCAGTTCTTCGAGGGAGACCCAGTACTTC
TRBJ1-2 - TRBV10-3 - CAISESIVSGNYGYTF TGTGCCATCAGTGAGTCGATTGTTTCGGGGAACTATGGCTACACCTTC
TRBJ2-3 TRBD2 TRBV7-7 - CASSSGTSLSTDTQYF TGTGCCAGCAGCTCTGGGACTAGCCTAAGCACAGATACGCAGTATTTT
TRBJ2-7 TRBD2 TRBV13 - CASSLAGGSYEQYF TGTGCCAGCAGCCTAGCGGGAGGGTCCTACGAGCAGTACTTC
TRBJ2-7 - TRBV2 - CASSERRGLLGEQYF TGTGCCAGCAGTGAAAGACGGGGCCTATTGGGGGAGCAGTACTTC
TRBJ1-4 - TRBV7-2 - CASSRRRGAEDEKLFF TGTGCCAGCAGCCGCAGGAGGGGGGCGGAAGATGAAAAACTGTTTTTT
TRBJ2-5 TRBD2 TRBV11-2 - CASSSDLAGGPPETQYF TGTGCCAGCAGCTCAGACCTAGCGGGGGGCCCACCGGAGACCCAGTACTTC
TRBJ2-1 - TRBV5-6 - CASSHGTLHEQFF TGTGCCAGCAGCCACGGGACCCTACATGAGCAGTTCTTC
TRBJ2-7 - TRBV28 - CASSLGESYEQYF TGTGCCAGCAGTTTAGGGGAATCCTACGAGCAGTACTTC
TRBJ1-2 - TRBV5-4 - CASSSEGEASYGYTF TGTGCCAGCAGCTCCGAGGGTGAGGCCTCCTATGGCTACACCTTC
TRBJ2-2 - TRBV3-1/TRBV3-2 - CASSQEGIGELFF TGTGCCAGCAGCCAGGAGGGAATCGGGGAGCTGTTTTTT
TRBJ2-1 TRBD2 TRBV10-3 - CAISPGTSGKAEQFF TGTGCCATCAGTCCCGGGACTAGCGGGAAGGCTGAGCAGTTCTTC
TRBJ2-1 TRBD2 TRBV28 - CASTPGLALEQFF TGTGCCAGCACCCCGGGACTAGCGCTTGAGCAGTTCTTC
TRBJ2-1 - TRBV18 - CASSPPGVASSVGQFF TGTGCCAGCTCACCACCGGGAGTGGCGTCTAGCGTGGGGCAGTTCTTC
TRBJ2-5 - TRBV6-5 - CASSSPREYQETQYF TGTGCCAGCAGTTCCCCTAGGGAGTACCAAGAGACCCAGTACTTC
TRBJ1-6 - TRBV6-5 - CASTGQIHSPLHF TGTGCCAGCACCGGACAAATACATTCACCCCTCCACTTT